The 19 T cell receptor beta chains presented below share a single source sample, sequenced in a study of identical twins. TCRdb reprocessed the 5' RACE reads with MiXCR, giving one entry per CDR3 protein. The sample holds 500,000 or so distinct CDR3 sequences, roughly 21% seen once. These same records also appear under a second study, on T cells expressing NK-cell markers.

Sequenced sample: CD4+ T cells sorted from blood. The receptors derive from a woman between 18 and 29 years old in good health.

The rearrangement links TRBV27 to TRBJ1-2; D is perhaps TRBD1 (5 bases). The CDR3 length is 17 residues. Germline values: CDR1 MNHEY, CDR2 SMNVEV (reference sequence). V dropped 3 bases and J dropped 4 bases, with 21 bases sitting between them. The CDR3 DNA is TGTGCCAGCAGTTTTCGGGACGGGTCCGACGGCGGCTATGGCTACACCTTC. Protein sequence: CASSFRDGSDGGYGYTF.

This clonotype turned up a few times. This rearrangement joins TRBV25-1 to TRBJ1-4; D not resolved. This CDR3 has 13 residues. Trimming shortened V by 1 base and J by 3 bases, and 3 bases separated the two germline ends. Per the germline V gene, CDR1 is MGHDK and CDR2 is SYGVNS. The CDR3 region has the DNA TGTGCCAGCAGTGAATGGCCTAATGAAAAACTGTTTTTT. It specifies CASSEWPNEKLFF.

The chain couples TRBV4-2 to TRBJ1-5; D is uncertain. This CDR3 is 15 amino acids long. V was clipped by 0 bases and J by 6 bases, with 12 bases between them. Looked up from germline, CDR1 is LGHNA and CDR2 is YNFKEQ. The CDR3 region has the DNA TGTGCCAGCAGCCAAGATCAGGCCGCGTTTCAGCCCCAGCATTTT. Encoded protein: CASSQDQAAFQPQHF.

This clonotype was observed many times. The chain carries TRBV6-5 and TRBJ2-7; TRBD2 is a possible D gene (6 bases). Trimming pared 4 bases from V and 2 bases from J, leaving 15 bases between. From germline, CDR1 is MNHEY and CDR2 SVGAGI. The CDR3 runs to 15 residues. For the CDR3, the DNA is TGTGCCAGCAGTTGGGACTGGGCTAGGGCCTACGAGCAGTACTTC. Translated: CASSWDWARAYEQYF.

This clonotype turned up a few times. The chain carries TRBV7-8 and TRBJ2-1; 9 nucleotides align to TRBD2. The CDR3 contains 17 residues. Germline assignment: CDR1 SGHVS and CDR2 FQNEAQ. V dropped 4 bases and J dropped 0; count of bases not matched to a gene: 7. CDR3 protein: CASSSSGVMSSYNEQFF. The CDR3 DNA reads TGTGCCAGCAGCTCTAGCGGGGTCATGAGCTCCTACAATGAGCAGTTCTTC.

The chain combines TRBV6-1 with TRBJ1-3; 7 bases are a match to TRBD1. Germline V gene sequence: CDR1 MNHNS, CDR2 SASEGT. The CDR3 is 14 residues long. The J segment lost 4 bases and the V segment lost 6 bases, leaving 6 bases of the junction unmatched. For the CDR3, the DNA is TGTGCCAGCAGCCGACAGGGAGAAGGAAACACCATATATTTT. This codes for CASSRQGEGNTIYF.

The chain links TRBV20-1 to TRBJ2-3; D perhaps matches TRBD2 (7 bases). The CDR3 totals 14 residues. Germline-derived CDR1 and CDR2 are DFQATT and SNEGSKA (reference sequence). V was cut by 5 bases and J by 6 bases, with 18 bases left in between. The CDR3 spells CSAPQAGAPDTQYF. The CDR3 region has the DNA TGCAGTGCTCCCCAGGCGGGGGCCCCGGATACGCAGTATTTT.

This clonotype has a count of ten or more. The CDR3 reads CASSLSVGGGYNEQFF. CDR3 bases: TGTGCCAGCAGTTTATCGGTCGGGGGGGGGTACAATGAGCAGTTCTTC. The chain uses TRBV12-3 or TRBV12-4 and TRBJ2-1, with TRBD2 identical over 8 bases. V was pared by 2 bases and J by 4 bases, with 7 bases of the junction left unmatched. The CDR3 is 16 residues long.

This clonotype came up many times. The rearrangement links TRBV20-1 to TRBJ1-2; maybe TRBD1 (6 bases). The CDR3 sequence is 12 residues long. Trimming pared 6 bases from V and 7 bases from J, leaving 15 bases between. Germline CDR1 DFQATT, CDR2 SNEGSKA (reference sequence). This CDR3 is CSAQQQGLGYTF. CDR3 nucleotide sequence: TGCAGTGCCCAACAACAGGGTCTTGGCTACACCTTC.

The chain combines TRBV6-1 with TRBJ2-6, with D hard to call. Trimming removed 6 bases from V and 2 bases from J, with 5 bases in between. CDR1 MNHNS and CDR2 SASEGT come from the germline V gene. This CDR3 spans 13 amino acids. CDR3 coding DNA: TGTGCCAGCAGCCGGACTGGGGCCAACGTCCTGACTTTC. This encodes CASSRTGANVLTF.

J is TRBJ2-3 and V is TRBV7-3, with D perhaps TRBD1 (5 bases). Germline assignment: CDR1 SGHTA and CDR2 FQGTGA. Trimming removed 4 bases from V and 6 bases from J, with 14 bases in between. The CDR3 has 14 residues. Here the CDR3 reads CASSSQGGDDTQYF. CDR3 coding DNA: TGTGCCAGCAGCTCCCAGGGTGGAGATGATACGCAGTATTTT.

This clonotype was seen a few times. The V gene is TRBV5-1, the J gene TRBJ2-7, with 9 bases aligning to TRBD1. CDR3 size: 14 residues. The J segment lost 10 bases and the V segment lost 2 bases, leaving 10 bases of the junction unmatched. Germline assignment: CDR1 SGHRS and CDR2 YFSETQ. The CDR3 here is CASSFRDREEYQYF. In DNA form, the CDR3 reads TGCGCCAGCAGCTTCCGGGACAGGGAAGAATATCAGTACTTC. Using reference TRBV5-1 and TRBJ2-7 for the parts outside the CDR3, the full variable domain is KAGVTQTPRYLIKTRGQQVTLSCSPISGHRSVSWYQQTPGQGLQFLFEYFSETQRNKGNFPGRFSGRQFSNSRSEMNVSTLELGDSALYLCASSFRDREEYQYFGPGTRLTVT.

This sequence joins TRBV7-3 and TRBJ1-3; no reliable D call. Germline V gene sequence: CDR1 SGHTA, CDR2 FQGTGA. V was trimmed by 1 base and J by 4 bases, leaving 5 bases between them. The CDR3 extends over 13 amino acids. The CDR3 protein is CASSLNGGNTIYF. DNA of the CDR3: TGTGCCAGCAGCTTAAACGGCGGAAACACCATATATTTT. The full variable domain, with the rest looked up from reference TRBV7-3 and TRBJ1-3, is GAGVSQTPSNKVTEKGKYVELRCDPISGHTALYWYRQSLGQGPEFLIYFQGTGAADDSGLPNDRFFAVRPEGSVSTLKIQRTERGDSAVYLCASSLNGGNTIYFGEGSWLTVV.

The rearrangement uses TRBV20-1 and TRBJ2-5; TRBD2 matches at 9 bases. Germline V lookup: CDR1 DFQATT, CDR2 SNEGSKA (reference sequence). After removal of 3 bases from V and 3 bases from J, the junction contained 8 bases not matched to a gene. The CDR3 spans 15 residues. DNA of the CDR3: TGCAGTGCTAGGGGAGTAGCGGGGGCCGAAGAGACCCAGTACTTC. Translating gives CSARGVAGAEETQYF.

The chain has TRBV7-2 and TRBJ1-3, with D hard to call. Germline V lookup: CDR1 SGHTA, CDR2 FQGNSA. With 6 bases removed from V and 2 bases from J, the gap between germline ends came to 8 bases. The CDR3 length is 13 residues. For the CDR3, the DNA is TGTGCCAGCAGTCTGCTGACTGGAAACACCATATATTTT. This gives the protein CASSLLTGNTIYF.

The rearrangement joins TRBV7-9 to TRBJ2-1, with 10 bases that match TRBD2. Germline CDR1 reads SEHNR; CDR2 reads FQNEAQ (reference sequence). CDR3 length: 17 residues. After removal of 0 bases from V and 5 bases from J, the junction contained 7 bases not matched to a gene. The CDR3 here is CASSLAGTSANNNEQFF. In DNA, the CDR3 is TGTGCCAGCAGCTTAGCGGGGACTAGCGCGAATAACAATGAGCAGTTCTTC.

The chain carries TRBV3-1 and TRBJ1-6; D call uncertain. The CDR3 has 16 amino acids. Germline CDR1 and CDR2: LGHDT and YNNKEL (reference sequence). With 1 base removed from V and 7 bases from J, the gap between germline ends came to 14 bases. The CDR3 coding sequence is TGTGCCAGCAGCCAAGTTGTTGGGCTAAGGAATTCACCCCTCCACTTT. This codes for CASSQVVGLRNSPLHF.

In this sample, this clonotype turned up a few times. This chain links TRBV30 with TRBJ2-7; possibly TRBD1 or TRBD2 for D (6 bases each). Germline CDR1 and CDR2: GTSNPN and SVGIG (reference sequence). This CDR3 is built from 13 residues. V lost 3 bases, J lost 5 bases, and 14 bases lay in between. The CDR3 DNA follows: TGTGCCTGGAGGCCGGGGGCGCCCCACGAGCAGTACTTC. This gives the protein CAWRPGAPHEQYF.

Written as DNA, the CDR3 is TGTGCCAGCAGCGTAGCGGGGACAGGGGTCCATGAGCAGTTCTTC. This gives the protein CASSVAGTGVHEQFF. J is TRBJ2-1 and V is TRBV9; 10 bases are shared with TRBD1. The V and J ends lost 0 bases and 8 bases, in that order; junction bases with no gene match: 5. The CDR3 covers 15 residues. Germline CDR1 is SGDLS and CDR2 is YYNGEE.